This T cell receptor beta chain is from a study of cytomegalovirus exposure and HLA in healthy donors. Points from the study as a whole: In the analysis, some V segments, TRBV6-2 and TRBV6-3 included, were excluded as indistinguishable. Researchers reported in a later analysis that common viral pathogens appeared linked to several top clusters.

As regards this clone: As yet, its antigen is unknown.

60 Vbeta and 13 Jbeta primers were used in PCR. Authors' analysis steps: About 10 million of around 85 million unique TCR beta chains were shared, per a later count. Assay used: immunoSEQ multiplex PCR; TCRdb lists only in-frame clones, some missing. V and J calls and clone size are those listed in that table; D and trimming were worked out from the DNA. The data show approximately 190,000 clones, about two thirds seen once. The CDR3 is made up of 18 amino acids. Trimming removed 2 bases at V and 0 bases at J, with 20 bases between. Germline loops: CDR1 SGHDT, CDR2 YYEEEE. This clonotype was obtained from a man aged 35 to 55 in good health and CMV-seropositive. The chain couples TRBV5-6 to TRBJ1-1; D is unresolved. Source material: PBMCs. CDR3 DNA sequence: TGTGCCAGCAGCTTTCGAAAGGGAGGCAAAGTCATGAACACTGAAGCTTTCTTT. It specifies CASSFRKGGKVMNTEAFF. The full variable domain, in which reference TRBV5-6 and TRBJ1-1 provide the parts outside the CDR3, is DAGVTQSPTHLIKTRGQQVTLRCSPKSGHDTVSWYQQALGQGPQFIFQYYEEEERQRGNFPDRFSGHQFPNYSSELNVNALLLGDSALYLCASSFRKGGKVMNTEAFFGQGTRLTVV.